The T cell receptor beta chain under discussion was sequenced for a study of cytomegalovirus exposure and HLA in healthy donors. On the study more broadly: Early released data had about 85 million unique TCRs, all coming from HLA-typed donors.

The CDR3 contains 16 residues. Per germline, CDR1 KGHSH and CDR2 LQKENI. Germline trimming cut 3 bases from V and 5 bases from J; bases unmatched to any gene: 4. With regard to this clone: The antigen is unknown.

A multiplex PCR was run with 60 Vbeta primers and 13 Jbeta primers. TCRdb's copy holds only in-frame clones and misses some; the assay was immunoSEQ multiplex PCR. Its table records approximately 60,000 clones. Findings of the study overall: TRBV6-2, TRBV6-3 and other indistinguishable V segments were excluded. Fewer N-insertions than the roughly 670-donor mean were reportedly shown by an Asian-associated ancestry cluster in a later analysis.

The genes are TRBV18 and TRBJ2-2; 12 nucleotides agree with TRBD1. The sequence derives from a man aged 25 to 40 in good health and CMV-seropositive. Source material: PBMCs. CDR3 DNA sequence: TGTGCCAGCTCACCGTGGGGACAGGGGGCTACCGGGGAGCTGTTTTTT. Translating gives CASSPWGQGATGELFF.